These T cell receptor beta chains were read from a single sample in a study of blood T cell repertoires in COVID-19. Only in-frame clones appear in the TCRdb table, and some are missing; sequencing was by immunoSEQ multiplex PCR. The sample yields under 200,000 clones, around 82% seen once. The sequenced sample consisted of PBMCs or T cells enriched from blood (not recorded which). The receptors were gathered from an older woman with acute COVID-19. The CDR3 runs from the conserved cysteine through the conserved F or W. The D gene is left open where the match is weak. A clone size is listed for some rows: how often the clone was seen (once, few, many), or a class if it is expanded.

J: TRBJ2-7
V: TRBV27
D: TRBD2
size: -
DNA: TGTGCCAGCAGCCCGCGGCGTAGACTAGCGGGACTCCACGAGCAGTACTTC
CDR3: CASSPRRRLAGLHEQYF

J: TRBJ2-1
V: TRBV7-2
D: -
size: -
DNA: TGTGCCAGCAGCTCCTGGGTCCAGGTTTACAATGAGCAGTTCTTC
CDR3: CASSSWVQVYNEQFF

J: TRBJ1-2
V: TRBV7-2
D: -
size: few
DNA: TGTGCCAGCACCCCGGAGGTAGGGGGAGCCTATGGCTACACCTTC
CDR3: CASTPEVGGAYGYTF

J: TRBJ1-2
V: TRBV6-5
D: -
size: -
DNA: TGTGCCAGTTCCTCATTCCACAAGGCGGGAGGCTACACCTTC
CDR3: CASSSFHKAGGYTF

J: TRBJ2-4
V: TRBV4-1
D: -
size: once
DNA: TGCGCCAGCAGCCAAGTTTTCGCCAGGGATTCTGGGATGGCCAAAAACATTCAGTACTTC
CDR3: CASSQVFARDSGMAKNIQYF

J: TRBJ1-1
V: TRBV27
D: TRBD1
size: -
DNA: TGTGCCAGCAGTCCGACAGGGGTCAGTTTGGGGAACACTGAAGCTTTCTTT
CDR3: CASSPTGVSLGNTEAFF

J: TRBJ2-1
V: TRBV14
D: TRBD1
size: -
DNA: TGTGCCAGCAGCCAGATGGACAGGGGGTATGAGCAGTTCTTC
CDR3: CASSQMDRGYEQFF

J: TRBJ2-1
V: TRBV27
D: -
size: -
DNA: TGTGCCTTCCAAAGCGATTGCGAGCAGTTCTTC
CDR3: CAFQSDCEQFF

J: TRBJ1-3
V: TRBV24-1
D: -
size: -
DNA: TGTGCCACCAGTGATCCCGGGACTGGAAACACCATATATTTT
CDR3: CATSDPGTGNTIYF

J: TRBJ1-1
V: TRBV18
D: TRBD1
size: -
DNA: TGTGCCAGCTTACCGACAGGGCAGGGCACTGAAGCTTTCTTT
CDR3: CASLPTGQGTEAFF

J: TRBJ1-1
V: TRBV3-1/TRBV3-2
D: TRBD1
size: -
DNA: TGTGCCAGCAGTCGTTCCAGGACAGGGGGCTGGGGCACTGAAGCTTTCTTT
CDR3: CASSRSRTGGWGTEAFF

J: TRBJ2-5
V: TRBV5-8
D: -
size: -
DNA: TGTGCCAGCAGCCGGACTATTCTGAGCGAGACCCAGTACTTC
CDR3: CASSRTILSETQYF

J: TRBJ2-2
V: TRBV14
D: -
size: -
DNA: TGTGCCAGCAGCCGCGGCAGGGAGCTGTTTTTT
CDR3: CASSRGRELFF

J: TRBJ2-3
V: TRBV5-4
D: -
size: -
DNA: TGTGCCAGCAGCTTCTCGGTTAGCACAGATACGCAGTATTTT
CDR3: CASSFSVSTDTQYF

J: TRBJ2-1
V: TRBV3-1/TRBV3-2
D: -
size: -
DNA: TGTGCCAGCAGCCAAGATTTAGTTTCCTACAATGAGCAGTTCTTC
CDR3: CASSQDLVSYNEQFF

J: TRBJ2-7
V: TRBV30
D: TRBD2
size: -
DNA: TGTGCCTGGAGTGATGATAGCGGGAGATTGGTTTCTATCTACGAGCAGTACTTC
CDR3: CAWSDDSGRLVSIYEQYF

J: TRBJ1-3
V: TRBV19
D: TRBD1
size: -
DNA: TGTGCCAGTGACAGGGGGCTGGGTGGAAACACCATATATTTT
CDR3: CASDRGLGGNTIYF

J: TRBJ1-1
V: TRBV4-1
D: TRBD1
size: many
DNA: TGCGCCAGCAGCTCCCAGACGGGACAGGGGAGGGGGACTGAAGCTTTCTTT
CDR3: CASSSQTGQGRGTEAFF

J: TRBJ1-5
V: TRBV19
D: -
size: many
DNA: TGTGCCAGTAGTATATTAGGTGGAGCGAATCAGCCCCAGCATTTT
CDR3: CASSILGGANQPQHF

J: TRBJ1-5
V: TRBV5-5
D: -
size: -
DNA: TGTGCCAGCAGCTCACCTGGGGGGACTGGCAATCAGCCCCAGCATTTT
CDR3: CASSSPGGTGNQPQHF

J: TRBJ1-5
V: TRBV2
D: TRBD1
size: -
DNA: TGTGCCAGCAGTACCGGGACAGGCAATAGCAATCAGCCCCAGCATTTT
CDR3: CASSTGTGNSNQPQHF

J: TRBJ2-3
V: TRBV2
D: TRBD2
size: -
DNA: TGTGCCAGCCGTATGGCGTTAGCGGGAGGTGCGGATACGCAGTATTTT
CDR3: CASRMALAGGADTQYF

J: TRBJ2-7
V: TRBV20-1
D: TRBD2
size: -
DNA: TGCAGTGCTGGTGGGACTAGCGGGAGAACCGAGCAGTACTTC
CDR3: CSAGGTSGRTEQYF

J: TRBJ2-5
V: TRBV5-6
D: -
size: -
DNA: TGTGCCAGCAGCTTGGCGGCTGGGGGGGGCGGTCGTGAGACCCAGTACTTC
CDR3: CASSLAAGGGGRETQYF

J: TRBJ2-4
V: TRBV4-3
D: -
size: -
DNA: TGCGCCAGCAGCCTAGAACCAGGGGCCGGGTCCAAAAACATTCAGTACTTC
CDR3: CASSLEPGAGSKNIQYF

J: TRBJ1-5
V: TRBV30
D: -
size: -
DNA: TGTGCCTGGAAAAAGGGGCCTCAGCCCCAGCATTTT
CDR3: CAWKKGPQPQHF

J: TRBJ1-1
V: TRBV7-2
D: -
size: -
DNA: TGTGCCAGCAGCTTAATCCGAGTGAACACTGAAGCTTTCTTT
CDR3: CASSLIRVNTEAFF

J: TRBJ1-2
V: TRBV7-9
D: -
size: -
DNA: TGTGCCAGCAGCTTAGATGCGGTGAACTATGGCTACACCTTC
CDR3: CASSLDAVNYGYTF

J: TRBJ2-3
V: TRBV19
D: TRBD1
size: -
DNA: TGTGCCAGCAGAACTGCCGGGACAGGGACAGATACGCAGTATTTT
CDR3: CASRTAGTGTDTQYF

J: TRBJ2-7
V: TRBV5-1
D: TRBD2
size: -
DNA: TGCGCCAGCAGCCCTAGGACTAGCGGGAGTGTCTACGAGCAGTACTTC
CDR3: CASSPRTSGSVYEQYF

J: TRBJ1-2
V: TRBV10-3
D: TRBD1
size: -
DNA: TGTGCCATCAGTGACCCCCCGGGACAGGGAGCCTTC
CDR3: CAISDPPGQGAF

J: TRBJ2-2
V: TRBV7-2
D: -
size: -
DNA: TGTGCCAGCAGCCCCTTAGTCCCGCCCGGGGAGCTGTTTTTT
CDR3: CASSPLVPPGELFF

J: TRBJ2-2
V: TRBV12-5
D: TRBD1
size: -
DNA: TGTGCTAGTGGTTTGGAACAGGGGACCGGGGAGCTGTTTTTT
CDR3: CASGLEQGTGELFF

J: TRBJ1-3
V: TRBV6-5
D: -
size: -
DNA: TGTGCCAGCAGCTGGGGCACTGGAAACACCATATATTTT
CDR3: CASSWGTGNTIYF

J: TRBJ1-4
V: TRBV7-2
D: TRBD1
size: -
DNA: TGTGCCAGCAGCTTAAATGCGGGGACAGGGAATGAAAAACTGTTTTTT
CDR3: CASSLNAGTGNEKLFF

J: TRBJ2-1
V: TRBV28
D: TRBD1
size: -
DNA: TGTGCCAGCAGTCGGACAGGGGGCAATGAGCAGTTCTTC
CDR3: CASSRTGGNEQFF

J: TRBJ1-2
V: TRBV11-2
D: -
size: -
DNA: TGTGCCAGCAGCTTAGATGCACAGTCGGGGGGCTACACCTTC
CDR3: CASSLDAQSGGYTF

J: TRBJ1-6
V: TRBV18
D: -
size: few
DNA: TGTGCCAGCTCACCACGGGGGGATAGAGGGTCACCCCTCCACTTT
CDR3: CASSPRGDRGSPLHF

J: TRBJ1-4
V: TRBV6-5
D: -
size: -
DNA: TGTGCCAGCAGCAAACAGGGAAGCGATGAAAAACTGTTTTTT
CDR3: CASSKQGSDEKLFF

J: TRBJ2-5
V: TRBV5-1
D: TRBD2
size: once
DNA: TGCGCCAGCAGCTTAGCGGGGGAGCAAGAGACCCAGTACTTC
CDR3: CASSLAGEQETQYF

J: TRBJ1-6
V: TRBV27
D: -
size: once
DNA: TGTGCCAGCAGTTTATCGTTGGCAGCGAATTCACCCCTCCACTTT
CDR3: CASSLSLAANSPLHF

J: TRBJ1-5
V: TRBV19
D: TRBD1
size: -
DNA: TGTGCCACTACCCGGGACAGAGATCAGCCCCAGCATTTT
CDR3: CATTRDRDQPQHF

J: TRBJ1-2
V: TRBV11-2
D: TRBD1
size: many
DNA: TGTGCCAGCAGCTTCGGACAGGCCGGAGGCTACACCTTC
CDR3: CASSFGQAGGYTF

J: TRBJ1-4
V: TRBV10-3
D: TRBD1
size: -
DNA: TGTGCCATCGGCGGACAGGGGACTAATGAAAAACTGTTTTTT
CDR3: CAIGGQGTNEKLFF

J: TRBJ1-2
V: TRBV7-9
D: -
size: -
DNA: TGTGCCAGCAGCTTAGTACAGGGCCTTTACTACACCTTC
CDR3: CASSLVQGLYYTF

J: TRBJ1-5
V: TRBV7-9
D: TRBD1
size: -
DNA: TGTGCCAGCAGGGGGACAGTTAATCAGCCCCAGCATTTT
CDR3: CASRGTVNQPQHF

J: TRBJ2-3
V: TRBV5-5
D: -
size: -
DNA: TGTGCCAGCAGCTTGGGACAGGAGGATCCGACAGATACGCAGTATTTT
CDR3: CASSLGQEDPTDTQYF

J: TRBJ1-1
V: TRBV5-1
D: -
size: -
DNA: TGCGCCAGCAGCCCCCCCGGTAACTTAAACACTGAAGCTTTCTTT
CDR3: CASSPPGNLNTEAFF

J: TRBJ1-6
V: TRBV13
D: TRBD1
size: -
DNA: TGTGCCAGCAGCATACGAGACAGGGACTATAATTCACCCCTCCACTTT
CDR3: CASSIRDRDYNSPLHF

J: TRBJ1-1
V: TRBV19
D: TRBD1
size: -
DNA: TGTGCCAGTTACCGGGACAGGGGCGAGGGCACTGAAGCTTTCTTT
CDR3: CASYRDRGEGTEAFF

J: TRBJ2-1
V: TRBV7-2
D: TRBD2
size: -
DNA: TGTGCCAGCAGCTTCGCCGGGACTACGTCAAATGAGCAGTTCTTC
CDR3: CASSFAGTTSNEQFF